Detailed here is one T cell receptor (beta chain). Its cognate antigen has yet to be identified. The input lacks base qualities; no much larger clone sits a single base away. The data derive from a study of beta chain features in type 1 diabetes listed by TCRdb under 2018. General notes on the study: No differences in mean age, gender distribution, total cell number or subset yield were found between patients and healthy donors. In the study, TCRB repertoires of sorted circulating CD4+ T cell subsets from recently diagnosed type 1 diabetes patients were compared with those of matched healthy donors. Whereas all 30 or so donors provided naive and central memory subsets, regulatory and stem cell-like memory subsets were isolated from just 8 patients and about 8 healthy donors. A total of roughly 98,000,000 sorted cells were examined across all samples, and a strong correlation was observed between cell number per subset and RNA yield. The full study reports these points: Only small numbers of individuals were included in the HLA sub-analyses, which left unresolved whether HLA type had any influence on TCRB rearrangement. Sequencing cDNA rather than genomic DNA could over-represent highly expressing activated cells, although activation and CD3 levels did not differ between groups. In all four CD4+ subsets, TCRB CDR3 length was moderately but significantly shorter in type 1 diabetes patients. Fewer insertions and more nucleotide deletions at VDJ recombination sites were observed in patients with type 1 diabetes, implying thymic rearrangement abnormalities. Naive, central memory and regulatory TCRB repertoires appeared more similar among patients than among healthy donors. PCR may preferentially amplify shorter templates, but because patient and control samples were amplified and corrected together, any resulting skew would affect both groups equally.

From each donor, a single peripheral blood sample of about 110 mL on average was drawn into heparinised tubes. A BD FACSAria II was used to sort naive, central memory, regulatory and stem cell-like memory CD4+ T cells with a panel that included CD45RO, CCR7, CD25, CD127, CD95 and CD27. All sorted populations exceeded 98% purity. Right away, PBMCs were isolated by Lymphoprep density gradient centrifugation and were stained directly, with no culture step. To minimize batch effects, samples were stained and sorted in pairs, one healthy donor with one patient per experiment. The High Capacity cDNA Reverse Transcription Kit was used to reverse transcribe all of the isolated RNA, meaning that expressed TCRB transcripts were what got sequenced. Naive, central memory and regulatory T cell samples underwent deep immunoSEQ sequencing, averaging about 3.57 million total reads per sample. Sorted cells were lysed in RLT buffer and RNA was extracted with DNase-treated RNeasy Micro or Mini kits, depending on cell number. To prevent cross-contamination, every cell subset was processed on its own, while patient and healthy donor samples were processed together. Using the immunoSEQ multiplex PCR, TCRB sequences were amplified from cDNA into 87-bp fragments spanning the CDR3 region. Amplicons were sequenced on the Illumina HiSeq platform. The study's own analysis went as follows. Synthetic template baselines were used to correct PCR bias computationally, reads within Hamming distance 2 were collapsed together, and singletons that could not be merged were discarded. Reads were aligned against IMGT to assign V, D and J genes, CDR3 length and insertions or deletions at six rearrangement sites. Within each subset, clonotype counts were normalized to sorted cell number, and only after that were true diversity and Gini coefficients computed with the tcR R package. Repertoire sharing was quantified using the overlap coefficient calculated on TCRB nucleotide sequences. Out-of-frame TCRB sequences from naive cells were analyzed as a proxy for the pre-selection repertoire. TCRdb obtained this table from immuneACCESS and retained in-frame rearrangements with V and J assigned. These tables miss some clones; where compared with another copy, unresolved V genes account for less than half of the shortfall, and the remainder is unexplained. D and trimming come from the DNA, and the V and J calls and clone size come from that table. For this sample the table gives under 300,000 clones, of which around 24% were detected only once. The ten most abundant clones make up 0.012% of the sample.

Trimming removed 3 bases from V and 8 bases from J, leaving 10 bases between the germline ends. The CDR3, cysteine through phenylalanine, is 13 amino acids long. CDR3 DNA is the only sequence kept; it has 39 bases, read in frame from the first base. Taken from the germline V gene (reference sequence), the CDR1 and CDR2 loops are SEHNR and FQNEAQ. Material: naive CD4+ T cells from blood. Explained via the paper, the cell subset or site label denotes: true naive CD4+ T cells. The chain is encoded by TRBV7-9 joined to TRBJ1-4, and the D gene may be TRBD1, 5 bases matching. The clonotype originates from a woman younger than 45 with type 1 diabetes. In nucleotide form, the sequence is TGTGCCAGCAGCTTGACGGGGGAAGAAAAACTGTTTTTT. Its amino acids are CASSLTGEEKLFF.